The source of this TCR beta chain is a study of control samples from healthy donors and cancer patients. Sequencing used immunoSEQ multiplex PCR; TCRdb keeps in-frame clones, though not all of them. The sample lists some 130,000 clones, 92% occurring once. The CDR3 is 17 residues long. Germline V gene sequence: CDR1 MNHEY, CDR2 SMNVEV (reference sequence). Germline trimming cut 5 bases from V and 6 bases from J; bases unmatched to any gene: 12. The rearrangement joins TRBV27 to TRBJ2-2, with 10 bases lining up with TRBD2. This sequence was found in a woman aged 45 to 65 in good health. The sequenced sample consisted of blood. CDR3 bases: TGTGCCAGCAGTCTCTTACTCCCTAGCGGGAGTTCCGGGGAGCTGTTTTTT. This gives the protein CASSLLLPSGSSGELFF.